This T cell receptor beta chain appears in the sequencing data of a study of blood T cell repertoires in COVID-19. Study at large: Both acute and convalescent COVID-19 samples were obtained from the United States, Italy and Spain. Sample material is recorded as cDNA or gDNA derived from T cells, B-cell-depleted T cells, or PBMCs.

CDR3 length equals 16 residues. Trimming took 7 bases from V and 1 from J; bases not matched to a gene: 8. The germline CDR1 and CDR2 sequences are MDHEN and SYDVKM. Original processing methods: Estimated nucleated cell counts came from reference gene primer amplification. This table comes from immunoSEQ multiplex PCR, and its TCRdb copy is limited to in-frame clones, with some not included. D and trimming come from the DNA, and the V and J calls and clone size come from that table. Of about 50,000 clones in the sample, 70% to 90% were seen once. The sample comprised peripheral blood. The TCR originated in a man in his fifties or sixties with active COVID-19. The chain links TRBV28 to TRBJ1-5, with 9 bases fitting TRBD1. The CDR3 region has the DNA TGTGCCAGCACCCGGGACAGGGCGAGGAGCAATCAGCCCCAGCATTTT. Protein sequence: CASTRDRARSNQPQHF.